One T cell receptor (beta chain) is described in this entry. This receptor's antigen is unknown. Base qualities were left out, and no much larger clone turns up one base away. CDR1 and CDR2 are drawn from the germline V gene: SGHRS, YFSETQ. Trimming takes 4 bases from V and 5 bases from J, and the germline ends sit 12 bases apart. From the cysteine through the phenylalanine, the CDR3 covers 13 amino acids. Only the CDR3 DNA stays, 39 bases, in frame from base 1. This sample stems from a study of T cell changes during pregnancy in multiple sclerosis (dated by TCRdb to about 2019). Concerning the study at large: In women with multiple sclerosis, the researchers looked at how the T cell repertoire shifted as pregnancy progressed.

Preparation of the library involved the immunoSEQ multiplex PCR assay. TCRdb limited this immuneACCESS table to in-frame rearrangements with V and J called. A share of clones is missing; checked studies link under half to unresolved V genes, and the rest is unexplained. The sample table shows 30,000 to 45,000 clones, and roughly 92% are seen once. The ten largest clones take up less than 1.5% of the sample. Sequenced material: PBMCs (not recorded whether the cells were cultured). The sequence was obtained from a female donor with multiple sclerosis, enrolled in a pregnancy study. Rearrangement joined TRBV5-1 to TRBJ2-5, with TRBD2 tentatively as D gene (6 bases match). CDR3 loop: CASSPGLGETQYF. The sequenced DNA: TGCGCCAGCAGCCCGGGACTGGGGGAGACCCAGTACTTC.